These T cell receptor beta chains were read from a single sample in a study of shared clonotypes between healthy human individuals. The method was immunoSEQ multiplex PCR; TCRdb's version includes in-frame clones alone and lacks a portion of them. The sample lists about 2 million clones; over 85% were seen once. The material sequenced was naive CD4+ T cells sorted from blood. The receptors were gathered from a man in his late teens or twenties in good health. CDR3s include the opening cysteine and the closing phenylalanine or tryptophan. D genes are given only for firm matches. Where a row states a size, it is once, few, many or the class of an expanded clone; other rows omit it.

cdr3_nt: TGTGCCAGCAGTGAAAGTTTGCGGGCATGGGACGGCTACACCTTC
cdr3_aa: CASSESLRAWDGYTF
v_call: TRBV6-1
clone_size: NA
j_call: TRBJ1-2
d_call: NA

cdr3_nt: TGTGCCAGCAGCCGTGGGGGGCCCCCCGAAGCTTTCTTT
cdr3_aa: CASSRGGPPEAFF
v_call: TRBV6-5
clone_size: NA
j_call: TRBJ1-1
d_call: NA

cdr3_nt: TGCAGCGTTGGGCAGGGAGGAGCTTTCTTT
cdr3_aa: CSVGQGGAFF
v_call: TRBV29-1
clone_size: NA
j_call: TRBJ1-1
d_call: NA

cdr3_nt: TGCGCCAGCAGCGAACTTCCGGGACCCTACGAGCAGTACTTC
cdr3_aa: CASSELPGPYEQYF
v_call: TRBV5-1
clone_size: NA
j_call: TRBJ2-7
d_call: NA

cdr3_nt: TGTGCCAGCAGCCCGGGACTAGCGGGAGTGGAGCAGTTCTTC
cdr3_aa: CASSPGLAGVEQFF
v_call: TRBV11-2
clone_size: NA
j_call: TRBJ2-1
d_call: TRBD2

cdr3_nt: TGTGCCAGCAGCTTGGGAATCAGGGGCTGGAGTTTCTACGAGCAGTACTTC
cdr3_aa: CASSLGIRGWSFYEQYF
v_call: TRBV5-8
clone_size: NA
j_call: TRBJ2-7
d_call: NA

cdr3_nt: TGCGCCAGCAGCCAAGGGACTAGCGGCCCAGATACGCAGTATTTT
cdr3_aa: CASSQGTSGPDTQYF
v_call: TRBV5-1
clone_size: NA
j_call: TRBJ2-3
d_call: TRBD2

cdr3_nt: TGTGCCAGCAGTGCGCTCGGGACAGGGGATACTTACAATGAGCAGTTCTTC
cdr3_aa: CASSALGTGDTYNEQFF
v_call: TRBV25-1
clone_size: once
j_call: TRBJ2-1
d_call: TRBD1

cdr3_nt: TGTGCCAGCAGCCAAGATGCGGTGGGCGATGTGGATGGGGCTAGAAGGACCTTT
cdr3_aa: CASSQDAVGDVDGARRTF
v_call: TRBV4-2
clone_size: NA
j_call: TRBJ1-1
d_call: NA

cdr3_nt: TGCAGCGTTGTTTGGGGTAATGGGGGAGATACGCAGTATTTT
cdr3_aa: CSVVWGNGGDTQYF
v_call: TRBV29-1
clone_size: NA
j_call: TRBJ2-3
d_call: NA

cdr3_nt: TGCGCCAGCAGCTTGAACACCGGGACTAGCGGGGCAGATACGCAGTATTTT
cdr3_aa: CASSLNTGTSGADTQYF
v_call: TRBV5-1
clone_size: NA
j_call: TRBJ2-3
d_call: TRBD2

cdr3_nt: TGTGCCAGCAGGCGGAGGGCCGGCACAGATACGCAGTATTTT
cdr3_aa: CASRRRAGTDTQYF
v_call: TRBV7-2
clone_size: NA
j_call: TRBJ2-3
d_call: NA

cdr3_nt: TGTGCCAGCAGCTCCGGGGCATATAATCAGCCCCAGCATTTT
cdr3_aa: CASSSGAYNQPQHF
v_call: TRBV5-6
clone_size: NA
j_call: TRBJ1-5
d_call: NA

cdr3_nt: TGTGCCAGCTCACCCATTACCGGGACAGGGGGATACGAGCAGTACTTC
cdr3_aa: CASSPITGTGGYEQYF
v_call: TRBV18
clone_size: NA
j_call: TRBJ2-7
d_call: TRBD1

cdr3_nt: TGTGCCAGCAGTGAATACCCGGGCTCGAACACTGAAGCTTTCTTT
cdr3_aa: CASSEYPGSNTEAFF
v_call: TRBV2
clone_size: NA
j_call: TRBJ1-1
d_call: NA

cdr3_nt: TGTGCCAGCAGACAGACAGGGGGACCTGAGCAGTTCTTC
cdr3_aa: CASRQTGGPEQFF
v_call: TRBV6-1
clone_size: NA
j_call: TRBJ2-1
d_call: TRBD1

cdr3_nt: TGTGCCAGTAGCTCACCGGGACTAGCGGTCGCCGGGGAGCTGTTTTTT
cdr3_aa: CASSSPGLAVAGELFF
v_call: TRBV19
clone_size: NA
j_call: TRBJ2-2
d_call: TRBD2

cdr3_nt: TGTGCCAGCAGTTTGGACCGTGCTGGGTTCTTC
cdr3_aa: CASSLDRAGFF
v_call: TRBV2
clone_size: NA
j_call: TRBJ2-1
d_call: NA

cdr3_nt: TGTGCCAGCAGCCCAGGGGTCGTTTCCTATGGCTACACCTTC
cdr3_aa: CASSPGVVSYGYTF
v_call: TRBV5-4
clone_size: NA
j_call: TRBJ1-2
d_call: NA

cdr3_nt: TGCGCCAGCAGTGAGTATGGGGGCTACACTGAAGCTTTCTTT
cdr3_aa: CASSEYGGYTEAFF
v_call: TRBV10-2
clone_size: NA
j_call: TRBJ1-1
d_call: NA

cdr3_nt: TGTGCCAGCAGCCCTACTAACAACCAAGAGACCCAGTACTTC
cdr3_aa: CASSPTNNQETQYF
v_call: TRBV7-3
clone_size: NA
j_call: TRBJ2-5
d_call: NA

cdr3_nt: TGTGCCAGCAGCTTAGCGGGCAGGGTGAACACCGGGGAGCTGTTTTTT
cdr3_aa: CASSLAGRVNTGELFF
v_call: TRBV7-2
clone_size: NA
j_call: TRBJ2-2
d_call: NA

cdr3_nt: TGTGCCAGCAGTGCACAGGGGAACTATGGCTACACCTTC
cdr3_aa: CASSAQGNYGYTF
v_call: TRBV6-5
clone_size: NA
j_call: TRBJ1-2
d_call: TRBD1

cdr3_nt: TGTGCCAGCAGTCCGATGACAGGGAGGGGGGAGACCCAGTACTTC
cdr3_aa: CASSPMTGRGETQYF
v_call: TRBV28
clone_size: once
j_call: TRBJ2-5
d_call: NA